The 32 T cell receptor beta chains below all came from one sample that was sequenced in a study of breast tumors, draining lymph nodes, adjacent tissues. TCRdb ran MiXCR on the multiplex PCR reads and lists one entry per CDR3 protein. Among over 12,000 distinct CDR3 sequences listed, around 47% were seen once. The source material was tumor-adjacent breast tissue. The receptors were sampled from a female donor with breast cancer. Some clones in this sample may be carry-over from other donors' samples.

The sample holds many counts of this clonotype. The chain combines TRBV6-5 with TRBJ1-6, with TRBD1 matching 10 bases. CDR3 length: 16 amino acids. V gave up 5 bases and J gave up 8 bases; unmatched junction bases: 9. Germline V gives CDR1 MNHEY, CDR2 SVGAGI. CDR3 in DNA: TGTGCCAGCAGTCACGCCGCCGGGACAGGGGATTCACCCCTCCACTTT. Translation gives CASSHAAGTGDSPLHF.

The chain uses TRBV20-1 and TRBJ2-1; no reliable D call. The V gene lost 3 bases and the J gene lost 6 bases, with 3 bases spanning the gap. Germline V gene data show CDR1 as DFQATT and CDR2 as SNEGSKA (reference sequence). This CDR3 spans 10 amino acids. CDR3 protein: CSARSNEQFF. The CDR3 DNA reads as TGCAGTGCTAGGTCCAATGAGCAGTTCTTC.

This clonotype was recorded many times. The rearrangement joins TRBV18 to TRBJ1-5, with TRBD1 as a possible D gene (6 bases). Germline lookup yields CDR1 KGHSH and CDR2 LQKENI. The V end was cut by 2 bases, the J end by 3 bases, with 11 bases between. This CDR3 has 15 amino acids. The CDR3 here is CASSPKRGDNQPQHF. CDR3 bases: TGTGCCAGCTCACCAAAGAGGGGGGACAATCAGCCCCAGCATTTT. The variable domain in full, with the rest retrieved from reference TRBV18 and TRBJ1-5, is NAGVMQNPRHLVRRRGQEARLRCSPMKGHSHVYWYRQLPEEGLKFMVYLQKENIIDESGMPKERFSAEFPKEGPSILRIQQVVRGDSAAYFCASSPKRGDNQPQHFGDGTRLSIL.

Ten or more counts support this clonotype. The chain recombines TRBV5-1 with TRBJ2-3; D gene unclear. Germline values: CDR1 SGHRS, CDR2 YFSETQ. CDR3 length: 16 amino acids. V was trimmed by 1 base and J by 1 base, leaving 13 bases between them. CDR3 in amino acids: CASSLKSSGGTDTQYF. In DNA, the CDR3 is TGCGCCAGCAGCTTGAAGAGTTCAGGCGGCACAGATACGCAGTATTTT.

This clonotype showed up many times. V is TRBV5-1 and J is TRBJ1-3, with D tentatively TRBD1 (5 bases). The CDR3 is 14 residues long. Trimming cost V 3 bases and J 4 bases, with 11 bases left between them. Germline CDR1 is SGHRS and CDR2 is YFSETQ. The CDR3, as DNA: TGCGCCAGCAGCTGGACATCAGAGGGAAACACCATATATTTT. It encodes CASSWTSEGNTIYF.

This clonotype has a handful of counts. The genes are TRBV19 and TRBJ2-7; TRBD2 aligns across 7 bases. J lost 4 bases, V lost 5 bases, and 5 bases had no gene match. Per the germline V gene, CDR1 is LNHDA and CDR2 is SQIVND (reference sequence). The CDR3 length is 13 residues. The DNA of the CDR3 is TGTGCCAGTAGTGCGGGGGAGCGGTACGAGCAGTACTTC. This sequence encodes CASSAGERYEQYF.

This sequence joins TRBV6-6 and TRBJ1-4; 7 positions agree with TRBD1. V shed 7 bases, J shed 6 bases, and the junction held 8 bases outside the gene matches. The V gene's germline CDR1 is MNHNY and CDR2 SVGAGI (reference sequence). The length of the CDR3 is 14 residues. This CDR3 reads CASTSWQGDEKLFF. CDR3 coding DNA: TGTGCCAGCACTTCGTGGCAGGGGGATGAAAAACTGTTTTTT.

V and J are TRBV20-1 and TRBJ2-7; the D is unclear. Trimming cost V 1 base and J 3 bases, with 10 bases left between them. Germline V gene data show CDR1 as DFQATT and CDR2 as SNEGSKA (reference sequence). The CDR3 sequence is 13 residues long. CDR3 DNA sequence: TGCAGTGCTAGAGTAGACCCGAACTACGAGCAGTACTTC. It encodes CSARVDPNYEQYF.

As to this clonotype: The junction does not match germline at one end; this may be a read error. The chain recombines TRBV2 with TRBJ1-2; 7 nucleotides match TRBD1. The CDR3 length is 15 residues. CDR1 is SNHLY and CDR2 is FYNNEI in the germline V gene. In nucleotides, the CDR3 is TGTGCCAGCAGTTGGACTAGACAGGGCCACTATGGCTACTCCTTC. It encodes CASSWTRQGHYGYSF.

This clonotype was detected ten times or more. V and J are TRBV28 and TRBJ1-6; D is ambiguous. This CDR3 is 17 amino acids long. Trimming removed 6 bases from V and 0 bases from J, with 15 bases in between. CDR1 and CDR2 from the germline V gene are MDHEN and SYDVKM. The CDR3: CASRIGGSSSYNSPLHF. The CDR3 DNA follows: TGTGCCAGCAGAATCGGAGGTTCGAGCTCCTATAATTCACCCCTCCACTTT.

Points on this clonotype: The germline gene is not matched at one end of the junction; a read error may be the cause. This chain's CDR3 is CASSLVQGPYNEQPF. The CDR3 DNA is TGTGCCAGCAGTTTAGTTCAGGGCCCCTACAATGAGCAGCCCTTC. The chain is built from TRBV12-3 or TRBV12-4 and TRBJ2-1; the D gene is possibly TRBD1 (5 bases). CDR3 length equals 15 residues.

Notes on this clonotype: No conserved phenylalanine or tryptophan ends this CDR3, so it is likely a read error. V and J are TRBV29-1 and TRBJ1-2, with unresolved D. The germline V and J ends were trimmed by 5 bases and 6 bases, with 4 bases remaining between them. This CDR3 is 9 amino acids long. CDR1 SQVTM and CDR2 ANQGSEA come from the germline V gene. CDR3 residues: CSVTHGYTL. For the CDR3, the DNA is TGCAGCGTTACCCATGGCTACACCCTC.

The rearrangement joins TRBV20-1 to TRBJ2-7; 8 bases align to TRBD1. The CDR3 extends over 13 amino acids. V was pared by 3 bases and J by 7 bases, with 8 bases of the junction left unmatched. Germline values: CDR1 DFQATT, CDR2 SNEGSKA (reference sequence). The CDR3 coding sequence is TGCAGTGCTAGTGGGCAGGGGGCGCGGGAGCAGTACTTC. Translation gives CSASGQGAREQYF.

In its sample, this clonotype is medium-sized. V gene TRBV7-8 combines with J gene TRBJ2-7; TRBD2 agrees at 7 bases. The CDR3 has 15 residues. V shed 3 bases and J 0 bases; nucleotides not matched to a gene: 5. Germline V gene data show CDR1 as SGHVS and CDR2 as FQNEAQ. The chain's CDR3 is CASSFGLAASYEQYF. The CDR3 region has the DNA TGTGCCAGCAGCTTTGGGCTAGCGGCCTCCTACGAGCAGTACTTC.

This chain joins TRBV7-9 and TRBJ2-1; possible D gene TRBD2, 6 bases. Germline V gene data show CDR1 as SEHNR and CDR2 as FQNEAQ (reference sequence). CDR3 length: 14 residues. V lost 4 bases and J 6 bases, leaving 13 bases between the germline ends. The CDR3 is CASSSGLQGNEQFF. In DNA form, the CDR3 reads TGTGCCAGCAGCTCGGGACTCCAGGGCAATGAGCAGTTCTTC.

The chain couples TRBV11-1 to TRBJ2-1; TRBD2 is a possible D gene (5 bases). Trimming removed 8 bases from V and 5 bases from J, with 7 bases in between. This CDR3 region has 11 residues. Germline V CDR1 and CDR2: SGHAT, FQDESV (reference sequence). Written as DNA, the CDR3 is TGTGCCAGCGGACTCAACAATGAGCAGTTCTTC. As protein: CASGLNNEQFF.

A few counts support this clonotype. This rearrangement joins TRBV6-6 to TRBJ1-2, with TRBD1 matching 7 bases. CDR3 length equals 14 residues. The V segment lost 5 bases and the J segment 2 bases; nucleotides outside the gene matches: 5. CDR1 is MNHNY and CDR2 is SVGAGI in the germline V gene (reference sequence). The CDR3 bases are TGTGCCAGCAGTGGAGGGACAGCGAACTATGGCTACACCTTC. It translates to CASSGGTANYGYTF.

This clonotype was seen ten or more times. Given a much more abundant clone one base away, this may be a read error. DNA of the CDR3: TGCAGTGCGTTGCTAGCGGGAGCAACAGCTACGCAGTATTTT. Translated: CSALLAGATATQYF. V and J are TRBV20-1 and TRBJ2-3; 10 positions agree with TRBD2. Per the germline V gene, CDR1 is DFQATT and CDR2 is SNEGSKA (reference sequence). The CDR3 consists of 14 residues.

This clonotype was picked up many times. V and J are TRBV4-1 and TRBJ2-3, with a tentative D call TRBD2 (6 bases). CDR1 MGHRA and CDR2 YSYEKL come from the germline V gene. The CDR3 is 19 amino acids. Trimming took 1 base from V and 2 from J, leaving 22 bases between them. The CDR3 is CASSQVVGGLDKTTDTQYF. In nucleotides, the CDR3 is TGCGCCAGCAGCCAAGTGGTAGGAGGGCTAGACAAAACCACAGATACGCAGTATTTT.

In its sample, this clonotype was seen a few times. The chain joins TRBV6-1 to TRBJ2-1; TRBD2 matches 8 bases. With 0 bases clipped from V and 7 bases from J, the junction kept 8 bases outside the gene matches. Germline CDR1 reads MNHNS; CDR2 reads SASEGT. The CDR3 has 16 amino acids. The CDR3 sequence is CASSEAHEREKNEQFF. DNA of the CDR3: TGTGCCAGCAGTGAAGCGCACGAGCGGGAGAAAAATGAGCAGTTCTTC.

The chain recombines TRBV20-1 with TRBJ1-2; D gene uncertain. Trimming took off 5 bases at V and 6 bases at J, with 7 bases between the two ends. This CDR3 is 10 amino acids long. The V gene's germline CDR1 is DFQATT and CDR2 SNEGSKA (reference sequence). In DNA form, the CDR3 reads TGCAGTGCTCTAAGTAATGGCTACACCTTC. Its protein is CSALSNGYTF.

This clonotype was recorded once. The CDR3 sequence is CASSISGGASEQYV. CDR3 coding DNA: TGTGCCAGCAGCATTAGCGGGGGGGCTTCCGAGCAGTACGTC. The chain links TRBV5-8 to TRBJ2-7; 11 nucleotides agree with TRBD2. The CDR3 consists of 14 residues. Germline CDR1 and CDR2: SGHTS and YDEGEE. The V and J ends lost 4 bases and 6 bases, in that order; junction bases with no gene match: 6.

The V call is TRBV4-1, the J call TRBJ2-5, with D hard to call. CDR1 is MGHRA and CDR2 is YSYEKL in the germline V gene. CDR3 length: 15 residues. V gave up 7 bases and J gave up 5 bases, with 20 bases separating them. The CDR3 region has the DNA TGCGCCAGCACCACTACTCTATTCGCCGGGGAGACCCAGTACTTC. As protein: CASTTTLFAGETQYF.

In this sample, this clonotype turned up many times. One end of the junction does not line up with germline, which may come from a read error. The CDR3 spells CASEDGHIF. Written as DNA, the CDR3 is TGTGCCAGCGAAGACGGCCATATATTT. V is TRBV11-2 and J is TRBJ1-3; D gene uncertain. The length of the CDR3 is 9 residues. CDR1 is SGHAT and CDR2 is FQNNGV in the germline V gene. Variable domain in full (rest from reference TRBV11-2 and TRBJ1-3): EAGVAQSPRYKIIEKRQSVAFWCNPISGHATLYWYQQILGQGPKLLIQFQNNGVVDDSQLPKDRFSAERLKGVDSTLKIQPAKLEDSAVYLCASEDGHIFGEGSWLTVV.

The sample holds many counts of this clonotype. The genes are TRBV18 and TRBJ1-5, with TRBD1 matching 8 bases. The trim removed 6 bases at V and 5 bases at J, leaving 6 bases unmatched. Per germline, CDR1 KGHSH and CDR2 LQKENI. This CDR3 region has 14 residues. The CDR3: CASSPQGADQPQHF. The DNA of the CDR3 is TGTGCCAGCTCTCCCCAGGGGGCCGATCAGCCCCAGCATTTT.

At least ten counts were recorded for this clonotype. The rearrangement links TRBV7-9 to TRBJ1-1; the D is unclear. V was cut by 6 bases and J by 8 bases, with 7 bases left in between. The CDR3 is 10 residues long. Germline V gene sequence: CDR1 SEHNR, CDR2 FQNEAQ (reference sequence). The DNA for the CDR3 is TGTGCCAGCAGTGCAAACGAAGCTTTCTTT. Its protein product is CASSANEAFF.

In this sample, this clonotype turned up many times. This chain uses TRBV16 with TRBJ1-2; D call uncertain. Germline CDR1 and CDR2: KGHSY and FQNENV. The CDR3 length is 17 residues. The V end lost 0 bases, the J end lost 0 bases, and 14 bases lay between the germline ends. The CDR3 protein is CASSQSSSSATNYGYTF. The CDR3 DNA sequence: TGTGCCAGCAGCCAATCGAGTTCATCCGCTACTAACTATGGCTACACCTTC. Complete variable domain (other parts from reference TRBV16 and TRBJ1-2): GEEVAQTPKHLVRGEGQKAKLYCAPIKGHSYVFWYQQVLKNEFKFLISFQNENVFDETGMPKERFSAKCLPNSPCSLEIQATKLEDSAVYFCASSQSSSSATNYGYTFGSGTRLTVV.

Judged by abundance, this clonotype is hyperexpanded. The chain employs TRBV29-1 and TRBJ1-2; the D is unclear. There are 13 residues in the CDR3. V lost 0 bases and J lost 8, with 13 bases in between. Per the germline V gene, CDR1 is SQVTM and CDR2 is ANQGSEA. The CDR3: CSVEDLGLQGYTF. The CDR3 nucleotides are TGCAGCGTTGAAGATTTGGGATTACAAGGCTACACCTTC.

This clonotype is categorized as large. This chain joins TRBV24-1 and TRBJ1-2, with 7 nucleotides matching TRBD1. The CDR3 length is 13 residues. Germline V CDR1 and CDR2: KGHDR, SFDVKD. The V segment lost 7 bases and the J segment 0 bases; nucleotides outside the gene matches: 1. CDR3 nucleotide sequence: TGTGCCACCAGCAGGGGGGCTAACTATGGCTACACCTTC. It yields the protein CATSRGANYGYTF.

This clonotype was seen at least ten times. The junction departs from the called germline gene at one end, perhaps through a read error. The chain links TRBV6-5 to TRBJ1-2; 7 nucleotides agree with TRBD1. Germline CDR1 reads MNHEY; CDR2 reads SVGAGI. The CDR3 is made up of 14 amino acids. The chain's CDR3 is CASSHSPTGTGYTF. In DNA, the CDR3 is TGTGCCAGCAGTCACTCTCCGACAGGGACTGGCTACACCTTC.

Worth noting for this clonotype: Sequence at one end of the junction differs from germline and may be a read error. The rearrangement uses TRBV19 and TRBJ2-2; D unresolved. The CDR3 runs 13 residues. Germline CDR1 reads LNHDA; CDR2 reads SQIVND (reference sequence). The CDR3 sequence is CVSGLMRIGELFF. Here the CDR3 DNA reads TGTGTCAGTGGCCTGATGAGAATCGGGGAGCTGTTTTTT. Full variable domain (outside the CDR3, taken from reference TRBV19 and TRBJ2-2): DGGITQSPKYLFRKEGQNVTLSCEQNLNHDAMYWYRQDPGQGLRLIYYSQIVNDFQKGDIAEGYSVSREKKESFPLTVTSAQKNPTAFYLCVSGLMRIGELFFGEGSRLTVL.

This clonotype was seen at least ten times. The V call is TRBV11-3, the J call TRBJ2-5; TRBD2 matches 7 bases. Germline lookup yields CDR1 SGHNT and CDR2 YENEEA. Losses at the gene ends were 2 bases for V and 7 bases for J; bases not matched to a gene: 10. The CDR3 runs to 15 residues. CDR3 in amino acids: CASSLRGEGQVTQYF. The CDR3 DNA sequence: TGTGCCAGCAGCTTACGGGGGGAGGGCCAGGTGACCCAGTACTTC.